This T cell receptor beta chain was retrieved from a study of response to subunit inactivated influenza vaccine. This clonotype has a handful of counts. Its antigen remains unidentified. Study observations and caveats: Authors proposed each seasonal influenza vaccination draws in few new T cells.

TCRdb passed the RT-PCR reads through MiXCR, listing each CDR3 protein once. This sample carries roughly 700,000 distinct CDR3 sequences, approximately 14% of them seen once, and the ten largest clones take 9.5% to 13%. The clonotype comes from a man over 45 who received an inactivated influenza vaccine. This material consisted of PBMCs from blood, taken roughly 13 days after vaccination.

The DNA of the CDR3 is TGCAGCTCCCTGGGACAAGTCACAGATACGCAGTATTTT. The encoded protein is CSSLGQVTDTQYF. This chain connects TRBV29-1 to TRBJ2-3; weak D call: TRBD1 (6 bases). There are 13 residues in the CDR3. The V gene lost 8 bases and the J gene lost 2 bases, with 14 bases spanning the gap. CDR1 SQVTM and CDR2 ANQGSEA come from the germline V gene.